This TCR beta chain was captured by sequencing in a study of blood T cell repertoires in COVID-19. Study summary: PBMCs, B-cell-depleted T cells, or T cells were the source of the cDNA or gDNA that made up the material.

Original handling: Amplification of reference gene primers was used by the study to estimate nucleated cell counts. Measured with immunoSEQ multiplex PCR; TCRdb has only the in-frame clones, and not every one. Clonal size and the V and J genes are those of that table, whereas D and trimming came from the DNA. The sample holds 75,000 to 80,000 clones, roughly 84% seen once. Recruited during active infection, patients (from Seattle) were subsequently followed longitudinally. The V end was cut by 6 bases, the J end by 4 bases, with 9 bases between. The CDR3 consists of 12 residues. Per germline, CDR1 MNHEY and CDR2 SVGAGI.

The material sequenced was peripheral blood. The J gene is TRBJ1-2, the V gene TRBV6-5; D is undetermined. The clonotype comes from a man between 60 and 70 years old with COVID-19, enrolled during active disease. The CDR3 here is CASRRAFYGYTF. As DNA, the CDR3 is TGTGCCAGCAGGCGGGCCTTCTATGGCTACACCTTC.